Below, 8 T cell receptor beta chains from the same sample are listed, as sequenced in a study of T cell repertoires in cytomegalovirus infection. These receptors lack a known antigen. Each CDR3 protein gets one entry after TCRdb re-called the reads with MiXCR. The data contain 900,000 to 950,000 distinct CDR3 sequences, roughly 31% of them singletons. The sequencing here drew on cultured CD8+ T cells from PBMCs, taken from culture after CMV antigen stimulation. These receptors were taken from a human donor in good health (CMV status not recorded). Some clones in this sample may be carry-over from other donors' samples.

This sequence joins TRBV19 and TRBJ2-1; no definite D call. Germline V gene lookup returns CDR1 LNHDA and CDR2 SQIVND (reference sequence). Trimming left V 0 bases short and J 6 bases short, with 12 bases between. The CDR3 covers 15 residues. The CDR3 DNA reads TGTGCCAGTAGTATAGATGAAGAGACACCCAATGAGCAGTTCTTC. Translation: CASSIDEETPNEQFF.

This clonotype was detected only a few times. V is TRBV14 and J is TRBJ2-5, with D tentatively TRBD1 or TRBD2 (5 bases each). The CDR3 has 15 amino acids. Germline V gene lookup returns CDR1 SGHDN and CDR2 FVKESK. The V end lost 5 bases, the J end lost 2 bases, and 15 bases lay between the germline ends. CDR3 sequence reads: CASSSGTTTQETQYF. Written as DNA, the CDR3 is TGTGCCAGCAGCTCCGGGACGACCACTCAAGAGACCCAGTACTTC.

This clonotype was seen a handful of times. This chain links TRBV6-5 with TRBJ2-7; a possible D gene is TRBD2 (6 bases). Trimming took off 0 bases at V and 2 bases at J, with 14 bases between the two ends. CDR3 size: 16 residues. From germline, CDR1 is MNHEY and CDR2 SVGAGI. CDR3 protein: CASSYSRREKTYEQYF. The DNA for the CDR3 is TGTGCCAGCAGTTACTCGAGGAGGGAGAAGACCTACGAGCAGTACTTC.

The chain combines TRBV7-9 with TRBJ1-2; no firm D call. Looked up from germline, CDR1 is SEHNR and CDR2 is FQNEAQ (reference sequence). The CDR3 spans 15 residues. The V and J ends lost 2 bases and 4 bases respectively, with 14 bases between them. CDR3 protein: CASSLSGRPSYGYTF. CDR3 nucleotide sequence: TGTGCCAGCAGCTTAAGCGGCAGGCCATCCTATGGCTACACCTTC.

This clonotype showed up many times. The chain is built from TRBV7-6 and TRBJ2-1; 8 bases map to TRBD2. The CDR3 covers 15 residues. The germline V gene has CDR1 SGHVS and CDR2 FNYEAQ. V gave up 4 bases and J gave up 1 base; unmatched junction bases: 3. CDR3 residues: CASSSPGGSYNEQFF. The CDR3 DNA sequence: TGTGCCAGCAGCTCCCCGGGGGGGTCCTACAATGAGCAGTTCTTC.

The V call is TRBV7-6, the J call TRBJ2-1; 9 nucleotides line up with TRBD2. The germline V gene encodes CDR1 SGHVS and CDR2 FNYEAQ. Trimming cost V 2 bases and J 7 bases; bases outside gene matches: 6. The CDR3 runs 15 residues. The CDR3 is CASSLKRGAPNEQFF. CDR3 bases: TGTGCCAGCAGCTTAAAGCGGGGGGCACCTAATGAGCAGTTCTTC. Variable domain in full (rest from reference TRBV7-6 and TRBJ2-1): GAGVSQSPRYKVTKRGQDVALRCDPISGHVSLYWYRQALGQGPEFLTYFNYEAQQDKSGLPNDRFSAERPEGSISTLTIQRTEQRDSAMYRCASSLKRGAPNEQFFGPGTRLTVL.

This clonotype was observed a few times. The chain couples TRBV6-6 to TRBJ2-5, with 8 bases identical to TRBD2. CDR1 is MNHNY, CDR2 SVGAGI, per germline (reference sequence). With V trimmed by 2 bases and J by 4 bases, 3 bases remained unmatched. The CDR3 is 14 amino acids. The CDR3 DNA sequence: TGTGCCAGCAGTTACGGGGCGGGGGGAGAGACCCAGTACTTC. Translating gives CASSYGAGGETQYF.

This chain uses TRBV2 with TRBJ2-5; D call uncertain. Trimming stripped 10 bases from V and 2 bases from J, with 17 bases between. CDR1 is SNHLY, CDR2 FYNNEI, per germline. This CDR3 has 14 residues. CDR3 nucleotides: TGTGCCATCAATCGGGTATTGGAGCAAGAGACCCAGTACTTC. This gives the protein CAINRVLEQETQYF.